This T cell receptor beta chain was recorded in a study of neoadjuvant anti-PD-1 for oral cavity cancer. Looking at the study overall: Patients mostly received three to four biweekly nivolumab doses at 3 mg/kg before surgery.

V lost 1 base and J lost 1, with 14 bases in between. This CDR3 is 16 amino acids long. Germline loops: CDR1 SGHNT, CDR2 YYREEE (reference sequence). Using immunoSEQ multiplex PCR, the repertoire was profiled, and TCRdb retains in-frame clones only, with some absent. Of tens of thousands of clones listed, around four fifths are singletons. The sequenced sample was PBMCs, obtained before nivolumab (anti-PD-1) treatment. The chain employs TRBV5-4 and TRBJ1-1; D call uncertain. This TCR was sampled from a person aged 40 to 85 with oral cavity squamous cell carcinoma. CDR3 DNA sequence: TGTGCCAGCAGCTTGTTGTCTACACCTTGGAACACTGAAGCTTTCTTT. Translated, it gives CASSLLSTPWNTEAFF.